These 12 T cell receptor beta chains came from one sample sequenced in a study of blood T cell repertoires in COVID-19. Some clones are missing from TCRdb's copy, which holds only in-frame ones; the method was immunoSEQ multiplex PCR. The data contain some 200,000 clones, roughly 89% of them seen just once; the ten biggest clones take up approximately 0.88%. Material for sequencing was peripheral blood. These receptors were taken from a woman aged 18 to 35 who had recovered from COVID-19.

The chain combines TRBV3-1 (or the pseudogene TRBV3-2) with TRBJ2-1; 7 bases fit TRBD1. Germline CDR1 is LGHDT and CDR2 is YNNKEL (reference sequence). This CDR3 region has 16 residues. With V trimmed by 0 bases and J by 7 bases, 9 bases remained unmatched. CDR3 region: CASSQEFGQVVNEQFF. The DNA of the CDR3 is TGTGCCAGCAGCCAAGAATTCGGACAGGTGGTAAATGAGCAGTTCTTC.

The chain uses TRBV5-1 and TRBJ2-5; 8 nucleotides match TRBD1. Germline CDR1 is SGHRS and CDR2 is YFSETQ. This CDR3 has 14 residues. V dropped 4 bases and J dropped 4; count of bases not matched to a gene: 6. The CDR3 DNA sequence: TGCGCCAGCAGCCTGGACAGGGTGGGAGAGACCCAGTACTTC. Residues: CASSLDRVGETQYF.

J is TRBJ1-1 and V is TRBV5-5; weak D call: TRBD1 (6 bases). Trimming removed 3 bases at V and 3 bases at J, with 9 bases between. The CDR3 has 13 residues. Germline V gene data show CDR1 as SGHKS and CDR2 as YYEKEE (reference sequence). The CDR3: CASSWNRDTEAFF. CDR3 nucleotides: TGTGCCAGCAGCTGGAACAGGGACACTGAAGCTTTCTTT.

The count of this clone is one. V and J are TRBV6-5 and TRBJ2-5; D unresolved. The V gene lost 0 bases and the J gene lost 3 bases, with 5 bases spanning the gap. The CDR3 consists of 13 residues. Germline-derived CDR1 and CDR2 are MNHEY and SVGAGI. DNA of the CDR3: TGTGCCAGCAGTTACTCGCTAGAAGAGACCCAGTACTTC. The encoded protein is CASSYSLEETQYF.

The chain carries TRBV19 and TRBJ2-4, with a possible D match to TRBD2 (5 bases). V lost 3 bases and J lost 11, with 23 bases in between. The CDR3 consists of 16 residues. The germline gives CDR1 LNHDA, CDR2 SQIVND (reference sequence). This chain's CDR3 is CASSMVTAQANGVQYF. CDR3 coding DNA: TGTGCCAGTAGTATGGTCACAGCACAAGCCAACGGGGTTCAGTACTTC.

The J gene is TRBJ2-3, the V gene TRBV6-6, with D unresolved. The CDR3 consists of 15 residues. Germline CDR1 MNHNY, CDR2 SVGAGI (reference sequence). Trimming removed 6 bases at V and 0 bases at J, with 13 bases between. The CDR3 is CASRTLRASTDTQYF. CDR3 DNA sequence: TGTGCCAGCAGGACTCTTCGAGCTAGCACAGATACGCAGTATTTT.

V usage is TRBV11-2 and J usage is TRBJ2-5; D unresolved. Germline-derived CDR1 and CDR2 are SGHAT and FQNNGV. Trimming took off 5 bases at V and 1 base at J, with 11 bases between the two ends. There are 14 residues in the CDR3. This chain's CDR3 is CASSPSRFQETQYF. CDR3 nucleotides: TGTGCCAGCAGCCCTTCCAGATTCCAAGAGACCCAGTACTTC.

The V gene is TRBV21-1, the J gene TRBJ1-2; the table assigns TRBD1, which was not confirmed against the DNA. TRBV21-1 is assigned pseudogene status. The CDR3 totals 17 residues. CDR3: CASSKADRESTTCGYTF. The CDR3 DNA sequence: TGTGCCAGCAGCAAAGCGGACAGGGAGTCTACTACCTGTGGCTACACCTTC.

J is TRBJ1-6 and V is TRBV18, with TRBD1 identical over 9 bases. Germline V lookup: CDR1 KGHSH, CDR2 LQKENI. The CDR3 consists of 15 residues. The V and J ends lost 3 bases and 10 bases, in that order; junction bases with no gene match: 7. CDR3 loop: CASSPKGQGKSPLHF. Written as DNA, the CDR3 is TGTGCCAGCTCACCTAAGGGACAGGGAAAATCACCCCTCCACTTT.

The chain recombines TRBV4-3 with TRBJ2-1; TRBD2 matches 8 bases. Germline V gene lookup returns CDR1 LGHNA and CDR2 YSLEER. V lost 1 base and J lost 3; bases outside the gene matches: 2. CDR3 length equals 15 residues. Here the CDR3 DNA reads TGCGCCAGCAGCCAAGCCGGGACTAGCTACAATGAGCAGTTCTTC. Amino acid sequence: CASSQAGTSYNEQFF.

The chain is built from TRBV7-6 and TRBJ1-2; 10 positions agree with TRBD1. The ends lost 4 bases at V and 8 bases at J; junction bases unmatched: 4. CDR3 size: 13 residues. Germline-derived CDR1 and CDR2 are SGHVS and FNYEAQ. The CDR3 loop is CASSSDRGQGYTF. CDR3 in DNA: TGTGCCAGCAGCTCTGACAGGGGGCAAGGCTACACCTTC. Supplemented by reference TRBV7-6 and TRBJ1-2, the full variable domain reads GAGVSQSPRYKVTKRGQDVALRCDPISGHVSLYWYRQALGQGPEFLTYFNYEAQQDKSGLPNDRFSAERPEGSISTLTIQRTEQRDSAMYRCASSSDRGQGYTFGSGTRLTVV.

The CDR3 nucleotides are TGTGCCAGCAGTTTGACAAACATGAACACTGAAGCTTTCTTT. The encoded protein is CASSLTNMNTEAFF. The chain links TRBV6-6 to TRBJ1-1; no clear D. The length of the CDR3 is 14 residues. The V and J ends lost 4 bases and 0 bases respectively, with 9 bases between them. Germline V lookup: CDR1 MNHNY, CDR2 SVGAGI (reference sequence).